The 17 T cell receptor beta chains reported below all come from one sample, sequenced in a study of CD8 T cells in ankylosing spondylitis. TCRdb reprocessed the 5' RACE reads via MiXCR and lists one record per CDR3 protein. The sample consists of a few hundred thousand distinct CDR3 sequences, roughly 12% of them appearing once. Study results and limitations: Typical of ankylosing spondylitis blood, it appeared, was a TCR beta motif of under 10 highly homologous variants.

These receptors have no identified antigens. Material for sequencing was blood, either unsorted or a sorted T cell fraction (not recorded which). The receptors shown here come from a male donor with ankylosing spondylitis.

The rearrangement uses TRBV7-9 and TRBJ2-1; D not certain. The V gene's germline CDR1 is SEHNR and CDR2 FQNEAQ (reference sequence). The ends were cut back, 5 bases at V and 1 base at J, with 15 bases in the middle. This CDR3 spans 16 amino acids. The CDR3 region is CASSPGGYRSYNEQFF. The CDR3 region has the DNA TGTGCCAGCAGCCCGGGCGGCTATCGGTCCTACAATGAGCAGTTCTTC.

This clonotype has a handful of counts. This chain uses TRBV3-1 with TRBJ2-7, with 9 bases matching TRBD1. There are 14 residues in the CDR3. Germline V gene data show CDR1 as LGHDT and CDR2 as YNNKEL (reference sequence). The J segment lost 3 bases and the V segment lost 5 bases, leaving 5 bases of the junction unmatched. The CDR3 DNA reads TGTGCCAGCAGCTCGGACAGGGGACTCTACGAGCAGTACTTC. Encoded protein: CASSSDRGLYEQYF.

This clonotype was found a few times. The chain is built from TRBV3-1 and TRBJ2-5; 7 bases are a match to TRBD1. This CDR3 spans 11 amino acids. Germline CDR1 reads LGHDT; CDR2 reads YNNKEL (reference sequence). The ends lost 6 bases at V and 9 bases at J; junction bases unmatched: 4. The chain's CDR3 is CASSQTGPQYF. The DNA of the CDR3 is TGTGCCAGCAGTCAGACAGGGCCCCAGTACTTC.

This clonotype has a handful of counts. The chain employs TRBV20-1 and TRBJ2-3, with D possibly matching TRBD2 (5 bases). CDR1 and CDR2 from the germline V gene are DFQATT and SNEGSKA (reference sequence). The V end was cut by 7 bases, the J end by 0 bases, with 20 bases between. This CDR3 is built from 16 residues. The CDR3 coding sequence is TGCAGTGTGGGCGGGCCCTTTTCTTCTAGCACAGATACGCAGTATTTT. This gives the protein CSVGGPFSSSTDTQYF.

The rearrangement uses TRBV24-1 and TRBJ2-1; D remains ambiguous. The CDR3 consists of 15 residues. Per germline, CDR1 KGHDR and CDR2 SFDVKD. Deletions cut 6 bases from V and 0 bases from J, with 11 bases between. This chain's CDR3 is CATSSPASSYNEQFF. The CDR3, as DNA: TGTGCCACCAGTTCCCCGGCCAGCTCCTACAATGAGCAGTTCTTC.

This clonotype was detected many times. The chain links TRBV2 to TRBJ2-7; the D gene is possibly TRBD2 (6 bases). The CDR3 has 12 residues. Trimming took 7 bases from V and 0 from J, leaving 7 bases between them. Germline CDR1 and CDR2: SNHLY and FYNNEI. The DNA of the CDR3 is TGTGCCAGCACGACTAGCTCCTACGAGCAGTACTTC. It is translated as CASTTSSYEQYF.

The chain combines TRBV5-1 with TRBJ2-1; 10 bases map to TRBD2. The CDR3 has 14 residues. Trimming at V came to 4 bases and at J to 5 bases, leaving 3 bases not matched to a gene. Germline V CDR1 and CDR2: SGHRS, YFSETQ. This chain's CDR3 is CASSHGLADNEQFF. Written as DNA, the CDR3 is TGCGCCAGCAGCCACGGACTAGCGGACAATGAGCAGTTCTTC.

The chain has TRBV3-1 and TRBJ2-1; maybe TRBD1 (6 bases). CDR3 length: 14 residues. Germline CDR1 and CDR2: LGHDT and YNNKEL (reference sequence). Trimming took off 1 base at V and 2 bases at J, with 6 bases between the two ends. CDR3 sequence: CASSQGDTYNEQFF. The CDR3, as DNA: TGTGCCAGCAGCCAAGGGGACACCTACAATGAGCAGTTCTTC.

V is TRBV12-3 or TRBV12-4 and J is TRBJ2-3, with 9 bases identical to TRBD1. The CDR3 is made up of 17 amino acids. CDR3 region: CTRSLYLGQGGSDTQYF. CDR3 DNA sequence: TGTACCCGCAGTTTATATTTGGGACAGGGTGGTTCAGATACGCAGTATTTT.

This clonotype has just a few counts. The rearrangement joins TRBV7-9 to TRBJ2-5; D is unresolved. The CDR3 contains 14 residues. Trimming took off 5 bases at V and 1 base at J, with 11 bases between the two ends. Germline CDR1 SEHNR, CDR2 FQNEAQ (reference sequence). CDR3 region: CASSPQPPQETQYF. The DNA for the CDR3 is TGTGCCAGCAGCCCACAGCCTCCCCAAGAGACCCAGTACTTC.

A few counts support this clonotype. V and J are TRBV7-2 and TRBJ1-5; TRBD1 matches 8 bases. The length of the CDR3 is 16 residues. Germline V gene sequence: CDR1 SGHTA, CDR2 FQGNSA. V was clipped by 3 bases and J by 0 bases; unmatched bases: 4. The CDR3 loop reads CASSFNRGGSNQPQHF. CDR3 in DNA: TGTGCCAGCAGCTTCAACAGGGGGGGTAGCAATCAGCCCCAGCATTTT. Full variable domain (outside the CDR3, taken from reference TRBV7-2 and TRBJ1-5): GAGVSQSPSNKVTEKGKDVELRCDPISGHTALYWYRQSLGQGLEFLIYFQGNSAPDKSGLPSDRFSAERTGGSVSTLTIQRTQQEDSAVYLCASSFNRGGSNQPQHFGDGTRLSIL.

This clonotype was detected only a few times. The J gene is TRBJ2-1, the V gene TRBV5-1; the match to TRBD2 covers 14 bases. The CDR3 covers 18 residues. Germline assignment: CDR1 SGHRS and CDR2 YFSETQ. Trimming cost V 4 bases and J 0 bases; bases outside gene matches: 6. This chain's CDR3 is CASSLGTSGGSSYNEQFF. As DNA, the CDR3 is TGCGCCAGCAGCCTGGGGACTAGCGGGGGTAGCTCCTACAATGAGCAGTTCTTC.

This clonotype was found a few times. The chain has TRBV18 and TRBJ1-3; 8 bases fit TRBD1. CDR1 and CDR2 from the germline V gene are KGHSH and LQKENI. The trim removed 6 bases at V and 3 bases at J, leaving 10 bases unmatched. There are 16 residues in the CDR3. For the CDR3, the DNA is TGTGCCAGCTCGCCGACCCCAGGGGGCCGTGGAAACACCATATATTTT. Amino acids: CASSPTPGGRGNTIYF.

This clonotype has ten or more counts. This chain uses TRBV5-1 with TRBJ2-7, with 15 bases lining up with TRBD2. This CDR3 contains 16 residues. Germline values: CDR1 SGHRS, CDR2 YFSETQ. Trimming took 4 bases from V and 4 from J; bases not matched to a gene: 6. CDR3: CASSPGTSGRIYEQYF. In nucleotides, the CDR3 is TGCGCCAGCAGCCCTGGGACTAGCGGGAGGATTTACGAGCAGTACTTC. Based on the CDR3 plus reference TRBV5-1 and TRBJ2-7, the full variable domain is KAGVTQTPRYLIKTRGQQVTLSCSPISGHRSVSWYQQTPGQGLQFLFEYFSETQRNKGNFPGRFSGRQFSNSRSEMNVSTLELGDSALYLCASSPGTSGRIYEQYFGPGTRLTVT.

This clonotype was detected a few times. The rearrangement uses TRBV30 and TRBJ2-1, with a possible D match to TRBD2 (6 bases). The CDR3 runs 15 residues. Trimming left V 4 bases short and J 6 bases short, with 19 bases between. Germline-derived CDR1 and CDR2 are GTSNPN and SVGIG (reference sequence). The CDR3 sequence is CAWKGPGLLLNEQFF. The CDR3, as DNA: TGTGCCTGGAAGGGTCCGGGACTCCTTCTCAATGAGCAGTTCTTC.

This chain joins TRBV11-2 and TRBJ2-5; D uncertain. The CDR3 covers 14 residues. V was cut by 0 bases and J by 4 bases, with 9 bases left in between. Germline CDR1 is SGHAT and CDR2 is FQNNGV. This CDR3 is CASSLESWGETQYF. Written as DNA, the CDR3 is TGTGCCAGCAGCTTAGAATCCTGGGGAGAGACCCAGTACTTC.

The CDR3 DNA reads TGTGCCACCAGTGATCTGGGCGATTGGGGAGATACGCAGTATTTT. Protein product: CATSDLGDWGDTQYF. The rearrangement links TRBV24-1 to TRBJ2-3, with D unclear. Trimming removed 3 bases from V and 5 bases from J, with 14 bases in between. This CDR3 region has 15 residues. CDR1 and CDR2 from the germline V gene are KGHDR and SFDVKD.